This T cell receptor beta chain was obtained from a study of graft-versus-host responses after intestinal transplantation. On the study more broadly: Isolated intestinal, liver-intestinal, or multivisceral transplants had been given to the recipients. Each patient got anti-thymocyte globulin induction, then tacrolimus and steroids for around three years.

Concerning this clone itself: The antigen is unknown.

This CDR3 has 12 amino acids. Germline CDR1 is SEHNR and CDR2 is FQNEAQ (reference sequence). The assay was immunoSEQ multiplex PCR, and TCRdb's table has in-frame clones only and misses some. Among about 40,000 clones, about 89% were seen once, and the ten largest hold over 2%. Overall study results and limits: GvH clonotypes were identified within recipient marrow, with a subset emerging first in ileum or blood.

The chain is built from TRBV7-9 and TRBJ2-5, with no clear D. The J call may be mistaken, given a closer DNA end match to TRBJ2-7. The source is a human patient who received an intestinal transplant, so some T cells may come from the graft donor. Sequenced here: PBMCs, sampled approximately 300 days after intestinal transplant. CDR3 in amino acids: CASSWRSYEQYF. The CDR3 region has the DNA TGTGCCAGCAGCTGGAGATCCTACGAGCAGTACTTC.